This is a list of T cell receptor beta chains from one sample in a study of blood T cell repertoires in COVID-19. Profiled with immunoSEQ multiplex PCR; TCRdb holds only in-frame clones, not every one. The data contain about 200,000 clones, approximately 89% of them singletons. The sample was peripheral blood. Receptor source: a middle-aged woman with acute or convalescent COVID-19. Each CDR3 is given with its conserved first and last residue. D genes are given only for firm matches. Size tells how often a clone was seen (once, few, many) or the class of an expanded clone, and some rows leave it out.

abundance | j_gene | v_gene | len | d_gene | CDR3nt | CDR3aa
. | TRBJ2-1 | TRBV6-5 | 15 | TRBD2 | TGTGCCAGCAGAAGGTCTAGCGGGGGGGCTGGGGAGCAGTTCTTC | CASRRSSGGAGEQFF
few | TRBJ1-2 | TRBV27 | 16 | . | TGTGCCAGCAGCCCCTATGTCGAGACAGCTGACTATGGCTACACCTTC | CASSPYVETADYGYTF
. | TRBJ1-6 | TRBV2 | 15 | . | TGTGCCAGCAGTGAACTGGGTACCCGCGGGTCACCCCTCCACTTT | CASSELGTRGSPLHF
. | TRBJ2-2 | TRBV6-5 | 15 | TRBD1 | TGTGCCAGCAGACGACGGGACAGGCGGGCCGGGGAGCTGTTTTTT | CASRRRDRRAGELFF
. | TRBJ1-1 | TRBV19 | 15 | TRBD1 | TGTGCCAGTAGTCCACTGGGACAGGGGATAACTGAAGCTTTCTTT | CASSPLGQGITEAFF
. | TRBJ1-1 | TRBV10-3 | 13 | TRBD1 | TGTGCCATCAGTGACAAACAGGGGACTGAAGCTTTCTTT | CAISDKQGTEAFF
. | TRBJ1-2 | TRBV18 | 15 | . | TGTGCCAGCTCACCCCTTTGGTCGGGGATGGATGGCTACACCTTC | CASSPLWSGMDGYTF
. | TRBJ1-1 | TRBV5-1 | 15 | TRBD1 | TGCGCCAGCAGCCCCGCAGGGGGAAGCGCCACTGAAGCTTTCTTT | CASSPAGGSATEAFF
. | TRBJ2-5 | TRBV5-8 | 17 | . | TGTGCCAGCAGCTCCGGGTGGGCAGGGCAATTCCAAGAGACCCAGTACTTC | CASSSGWAGQFQETQYF
once | TRBJ2-5 | TRBV11-2 | 14 | TRBD1 | TGTGCCAGCAGCTCCTGGGACAGACAAGAGACCCAGTACTTC | CASSSWDRQETQYF
. | TRBJ1-2 | TRBV9 | 14 | . | TGTGCCAGCAGCGCCCAGGGGTGGTGGAGTGGCTACACCTTC | CASSAQGWWSGYTF
. | TRBJ2-2 | TRBV24-1 | 15 | . | TGTGCCACCAGTGATCAGACAGGCCCGGGCGGGGAGCTGTTTTTT | CATSDQTGPGGELFF
once | TRBJ1-1 | TRBV9 | 15 | TRBD1 | TGTGCCAGCAGCCCCCTGGACAGGGGGAACACTGAAGCTTTCTTT | CASSPLDRGNTEAFF
. | TRBJ2-5 | TRBV6-5 | 15 | . | TGTGCCAGCAGGGAGAGGGGGGGTACGTGGGAGACCCAGTACTTC | CASRERGGTWETQYF
. | TRBJ1-5 | TRBV21-1 | 17 | . | TGTGCCAGCAGCAAGTCCTACAGGGAGAGGGCAGAGCAGCCCCAGCATTTT | CASSKSYRERAEQPQHF
. | TRBJ1-4 | TRBV20-1 | 14 | . | TGCAGTGCTAGTGGGGCAGCAACTAATGAAAAACTGTTTTTT | CSASGAATNEKLFF
. | TRBJ1-1 | TRBV11-2 | 14 | TRBD1 | TGTGCCAGCAGCTTAGCGGGGACAGGGATTGAAGCTTTCTTT | CASSLAGTGIEAFF